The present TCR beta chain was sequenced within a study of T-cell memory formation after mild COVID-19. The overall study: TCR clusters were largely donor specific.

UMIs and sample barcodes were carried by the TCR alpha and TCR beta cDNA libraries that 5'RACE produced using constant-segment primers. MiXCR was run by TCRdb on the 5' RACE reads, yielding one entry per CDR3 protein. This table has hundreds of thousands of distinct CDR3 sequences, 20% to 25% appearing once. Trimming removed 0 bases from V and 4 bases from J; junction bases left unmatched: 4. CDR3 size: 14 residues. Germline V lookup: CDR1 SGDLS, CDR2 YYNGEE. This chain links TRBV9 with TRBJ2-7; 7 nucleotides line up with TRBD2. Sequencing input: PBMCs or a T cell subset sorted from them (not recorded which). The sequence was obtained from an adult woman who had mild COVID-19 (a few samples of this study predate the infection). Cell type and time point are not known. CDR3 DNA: TGTGCCAGCAGCGTAGGAGGGAGGGGTTACGAGCAGTACTTC. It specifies CASSVGGRGYEQYF. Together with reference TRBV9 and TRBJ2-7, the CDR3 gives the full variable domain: DSGVTQTPKHLITATGQRVTLRCSPRSGDLSVYWYQQSLDQGLQFLIQYYNGEERAKGNILERFSAQQFPDLHSELNLSSLELGDSALYFCASSVGGRGYEQYFGPGTRLTVT.